The 19 T cell receptor beta chains below come from one sample, sequenced in a study of neurological immune-mediated disorders. Time point defined: longitudinal time-point 2. TCRdb re-called the 5' RACE reads with MiXCR, one entry per CDR3 protein. The repertoire consists of some 49,000 distinct CDR3 sequences, with less than 15% occurring once and the leading ten covering less than 5.5%. Sequencing was done on a sample of PBMCs. The receptor source for this set is a male donor with HTLV-1-associated myelopathy (HAM/TSP).

This clonotype was detected many times. The chain is built from TRBV15 and TRBJ1-2; weak D call: TRBD1 (5 bases). The CDR3 is 12 residues long. V was cut by 3 bases and J by 4 bases, with 6 bases left in between. CDR1 is LNHNV, CDR2 YYDKDF, per germline (reference sequence). The DNA of the CDR3 is TGTGCCACCAGCAGGGACATCTATGGCTACACCTTC. Protein: CATSRDIYGYTF.

There are many counts of this clonotype. This sequence joins TRBV29-1 and TRBJ1-1; unclear D gene. CDR3 length equals 14 residues. CDR1 and CDR2 from the germline V gene are SQVTM and ANQGSEA. Between the trimmed V and J ends, which lost 5 bases and 4 bases, there was a span of 17 bases. The CDR3 loop reads CSVSIGGFGTEAFF. The CDR3 DNA sequence: TGCAGCGTTTCCATAGGAGGTTTCGGCACTGAAGCTTTCTTT.

Many counts were recorded for this clonotype. This chain links TRBV20-1 with TRBJ2-3, with 9 bases that match TRBD1. CDR1 and CDR2 (germline): DFQATT, SNEGSKA (reference sequence). The CDR3 runs 14 residues. V was clipped by 5 bases and J by 4 bases; unmatched bases: 7. The CDR3 loop is CSAFTGGESDTQYF. The CDR3 region has the DNA TGCAGTGCTTTTACAGGGGGCGAATCAGATACGCAGTATTTT.

The CDR3 protein is CASSVATGGLLDGYTF. Written as DNA, the CDR3 is TGTGCCAGCAGCGTAGCTACGGGTGGGCTTCTGGATGGCTACACCTTC. The chain recombines TRBV9 with TRBJ1-2; D is undetermined. The V end lost 0 bases, the J end lost 6 bases, and 18 bases lay between the germline ends. The germline CDR1 and CDR2 sequences are SGDLS and YYNGEE. The CDR3 sequence is 16 residues long. Full variable domain (rest looked up from reference TRBV9 and TRBJ1-2): DSGVTQTPKHLITATGQRVTLRCSPRSGDLSVYWYQQSLDQGLQFLIQYYNGEERAKGNILERFSAQQFPDLHSELNLSSLELGDSALYFCASSVATGGLLDGYTFGSGTRLTVV.

This clonotype was recorded at least ten times. The rearrangement links TRBV20-1 to TRBJ2-1; TRBD2 aligns across 9 bases. There are 15 residues in the CDR3. CDR1 is DFQATT and CDR2 is SNEGSKA in the germline V gene (reference sequence). V was clipped by 0 bases and J by 4 bases; unmatched bases: 4. This chain's CDR3 is CSARDGRGGYNEQFF. The CDR3 coding sequence is TGCAGTGCTAGAGATGGGCGGGGGGGATACAATGAGCAGTTCTTC.

At least ten counts were recorded for this clonotype. The chain joins TRBV12-3 or TRBV12-4 to TRBJ1-1; no clear D gene. V was pared by 4 bases and J by 3 bases, with 9 bases between. The CDR3 is 13 amino acids. The CDR3 coding sequence is TGTGCCAGCAGTTACGGACGGGACACTGAAGCTTTCTTT. It specifies CASSYGRDTEAFF.

This clonotype was counted at least ten times. The V gene is TRBV5-1, the J gene TRBJ2-5; no definite D call. Germline CDR1 reads SGHRS; CDR2 reads YFSETQ. The V end lost 1 base, the J end lost 5 bases, and 21 bases lay between the germline ends. CDR3 length equals 17 residues. In DNA, the CDR3 is TGCGCCAGCAGCTTGAGACCCGCTTCCAGTACCTGGGAGACCCAGTACTTC. Translation gives CASSLRPASSTWETQYF.

This clonotype was detected ten times or more. The chain uses TRBV28 and TRBJ1-3, with D uncertain. V was trimmed by 3 bases and J by 0 bases, leaving 6 bases between them. Germline V gives CDR1 MDHEN, CDR2 SYDVKM. The CDR3 covers 14 residues. CDR3 region: CASSFVISGNTIYF. The CDR3, as DNA: TGTGCCAGCAGTTTCGTAATCTCTGGAAACACCATATATTTT.

In its sample, this clonotype was seen many times. The J gene is TRBJ1-1, the V gene TRBV12-3 or TRBV12-4; no definite D call. V lost 3 bases and J lost 10, with 12 bases in between. The CDR3 is made up of 12 amino acids. CDR3 loop: CASSFQVSRAFF. CDR3 sequence (DNA): TGTGCCAGCAGTTTTCAGGTTTCCCGAGCTTTCTTT.

Many counts were recorded for this clonotype. The chain employs TRBV20-1 and TRBJ1-2; possibly TRBD1 for D (6 bases). The CDR3 has 14 amino acids. Germline CDR1 DFQATT, CDR2 SNEGSKA (reference sequence). The germline V and J ends were trimmed by 5 bases and 3 bases, with 16 bases remaining between them. The DNA for the CDR3 is TGCAGTGCTGCGCCAGGGGCGCGGGACTATGGCTACACCTTC. Its protein is CSAAPGARDYGYTF.

The table lists this clonotype with many counts. V usage is TRBV24-1 and J usage is TRBJ2-3, with 8 bases lining up with TRBD1. The CDR3 contains 15 residues. V was clipped by 9 bases and J by 4 bases; unmatched bases: 11. From germline, CDR1 is KGHDR and CDR2 SFDVKD. The CDR3 is CATETGTGPSDTQYF. The CDR3 nucleotides are TGTGCCACCGAAACCGGGACAGGCCCATCAGATACGCAGTATTTT.

A word on this clonotype: This may come from a read error, since a much larger clone is one base off. The chain is built from TRBV27 and TRBJ2-7; TRBD1 aligns across 7 bases. V trimming: 10 bases; J trimming: 5 bases; junction bases outside the gene matches: 11. Germline CDR1 is MNHEY and CDR2 is SMNVEV (reference sequence). CDR3 length equals 13 residues. The CDR3 DNA reads as TGTGCCAACACGCCACCGACAGGGAACGAGCAGTACTTC. Translated, it gives CANTPPTGNEQYF.

By share of the sample, this clonotype is medium-sized. This chain connects TRBV5-1 to TRBJ2-1; D gene unclear. Germline-derived CDR1 and CDR2 are SGHRS and YFSETQ. The CDR3 runs to 13 residues. V was trimmed by 3 bases and J by 5 bases, leaving 9 bases between them. This chain's CDR3 is CASSYTVDNEQFF. The CDR3 DNA sequence: TGCGCCAGCAGCTATACGGTGGACAATGAGCAGTTCTTC.

This clonotype has at least ten counts. The chain has TRBV6-5 and TRBJ2-1, with 7 bases matching TRBD2. The germline V gene has CDR1 MNHEY and CDR2 SVGAGI. V gave up 6 bases and J gave up 6 bases; unmatched junction bases: 11. CDR3 size: 15 residues. For the CDR3, the DNA is TGTGCCAGCAGCCGACGGACTAGAGCACTCAATGAGCAGTTCTTC. It encodes CASSRRTRALNEQFF.

This clonotype appeared many times. The genes are TRBV11-3 and TRBJ2-7; a possible D gene is TRBD1 (6 bases). The germline CDR1 and CDR2 sequences are SGHNT and YENEEA. V was shortened by 1 base and J by 3 bases, with 13 bases between the two germline ends. The CDR3 extends over 15 amino acids. The CDR3 DNA reads as TGTGCCAGCAGCTTAGCCTCGACAGGACGCTACGAGCAGTACTTC. Its protein product is CASSLASTGRYEQYF.

This clonotype was detected many times. This chain uses TRBV6-5 with TRBJ1-5, with D possibly matching TRBD1 (6 bases). The germline V and J ends were trimmed by 6 bases and 4 bases, with 19 bases remaining between them. This CDR3 spans 16 amino acids. The germline V gene has CDR1 MNHEY and CDR2 SVGAGI. The CDR3 region is CASSPTFGQLNQPQHF. CDR3 sequence (DNA): TGTGCCAGCAGCCCTACTTTTGGACAGCTTAATCAGCCCCAGCATTTT.

This clonotype was counted many times. The chain joins TRBV28 to TRBJ2-1, with 8 bases fitting TRBD2. Trimming removed 6 bases from V and 4 bases from J; junction bases left unmatched: 8. Germline V gives CDR1 MDHEN, CDR2 SYDVKM. This CDR3 has 15 residues. In DNA, the CDR3 is TGTGCCAGCAGCGTCCTGGGACTAGTTTACAATGAGCAGTTCTTC. It codes for CASSVLGLVYNEQFF.

This clonotype appeared many times. The V gene is TRBV12-3 or TRBV12-4, the J gene TRBJ2-1; D perhaps matches TRBD2 (7 bases). V lost 3 bases and J 2 bases, leaving 14 bases between the germline ends. The CDR3 has 16 residues. The CDR3 is CASSFEAGATYNEQFF. In DNA, the CDR3 is TGTGCCAGCAGTTTTGAGGCGGGGGCAACCTACAATGAGCAGTTCTTC.

This clonotype has at least ten counts. The V call is TRBV5-1, the J call TRBJ2-1; TRBD2 agrees at 8 bases. V was clipped by 2 bases and J by 6 bases; unmatched bases: 10. This CDR3 has 16 residues. Germline CDR1 and CDR2: SGHRS and YFSETQ. CDR3 in DNA: TGCGCCAGCAGCTTATTAGCGGGGCCGCCGAGCAATGAGCAGTTCTTC. Its protein product is CASSLLAGPPSNEQFF. Drawing the rest from reference TRBV5-1 and TRBJ2-1, the complete variable domain is KAGVTQTPRYLIKTRGQQVTLSCSPISGHRSVSWYQQTPGQGLQFLFEYFSETQRNKGNFPGRFSGRQFSNSRSEMNVSTLELGDSALYLCASSLLAGPPSNEQFFGPGTRLTVL.